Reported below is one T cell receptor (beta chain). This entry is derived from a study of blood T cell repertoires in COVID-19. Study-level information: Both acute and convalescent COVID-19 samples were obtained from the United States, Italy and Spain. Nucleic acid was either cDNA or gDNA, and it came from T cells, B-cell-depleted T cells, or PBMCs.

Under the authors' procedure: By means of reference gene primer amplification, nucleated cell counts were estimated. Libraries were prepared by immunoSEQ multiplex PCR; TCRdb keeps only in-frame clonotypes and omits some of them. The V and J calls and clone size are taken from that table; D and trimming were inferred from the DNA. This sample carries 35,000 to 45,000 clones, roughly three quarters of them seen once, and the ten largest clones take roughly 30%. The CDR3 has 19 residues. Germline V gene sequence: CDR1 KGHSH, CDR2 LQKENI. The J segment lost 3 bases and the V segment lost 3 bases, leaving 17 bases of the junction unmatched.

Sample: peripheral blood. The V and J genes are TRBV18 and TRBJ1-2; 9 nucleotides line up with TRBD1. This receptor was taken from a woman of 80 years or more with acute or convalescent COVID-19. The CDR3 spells CASSPPRGTGQGVDYGYTF. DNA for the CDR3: TGTGCCAGCTCACCCCCCCGTGGGACAGGGCAGGGCGTCGACTATGGCTACACCTTC.